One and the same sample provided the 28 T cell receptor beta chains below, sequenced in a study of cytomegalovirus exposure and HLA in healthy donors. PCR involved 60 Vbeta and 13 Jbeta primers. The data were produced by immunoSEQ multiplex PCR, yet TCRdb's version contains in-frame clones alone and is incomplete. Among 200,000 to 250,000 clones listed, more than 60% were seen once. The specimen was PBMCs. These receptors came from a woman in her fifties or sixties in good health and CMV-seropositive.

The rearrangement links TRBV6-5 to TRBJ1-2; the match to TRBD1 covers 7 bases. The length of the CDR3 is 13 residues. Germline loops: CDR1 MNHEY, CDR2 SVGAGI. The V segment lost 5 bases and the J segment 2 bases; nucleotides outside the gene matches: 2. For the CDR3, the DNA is TGTGCCAGCAGTCCGACAGGGAACTATGGCTACACCTTC. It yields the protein CASSPTGNYGYTF.

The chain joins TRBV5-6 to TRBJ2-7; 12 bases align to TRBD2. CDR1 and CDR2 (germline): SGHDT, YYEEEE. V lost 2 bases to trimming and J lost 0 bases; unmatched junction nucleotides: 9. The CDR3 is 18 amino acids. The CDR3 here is CASSFGLAGGGLSYEQYF. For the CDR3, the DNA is TGTGCCAGCAGCTTCGGGCTAGCGGGAGGGGGGCTCTCCTACGAGCAGTACTTC.

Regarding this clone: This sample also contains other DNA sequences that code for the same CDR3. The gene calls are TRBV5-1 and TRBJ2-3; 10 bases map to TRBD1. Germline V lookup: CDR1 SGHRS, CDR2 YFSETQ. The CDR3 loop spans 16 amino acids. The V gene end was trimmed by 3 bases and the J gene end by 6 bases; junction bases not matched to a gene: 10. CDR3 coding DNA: TGCGCCAGCAGCTCCCTCCCGGGACAGGGGTACGATACGCAGTATTTT. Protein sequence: CASSSLPGQGYDTQYF.

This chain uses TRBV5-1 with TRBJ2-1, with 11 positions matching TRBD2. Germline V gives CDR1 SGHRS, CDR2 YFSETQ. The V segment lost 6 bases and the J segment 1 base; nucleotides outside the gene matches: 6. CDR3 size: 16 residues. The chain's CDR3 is CASTQTSGVSYNEQFF. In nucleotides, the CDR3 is TGCGCCAGCACCCAGACTAGCGGGGTATCCTACAATGAGCAGTTCTTC.

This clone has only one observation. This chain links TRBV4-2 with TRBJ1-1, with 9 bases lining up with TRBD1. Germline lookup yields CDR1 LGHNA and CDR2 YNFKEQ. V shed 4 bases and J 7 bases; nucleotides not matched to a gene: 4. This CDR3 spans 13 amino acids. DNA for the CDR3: TGTGCCAGCAGCCGGGACAGGGTTATTGAAGCTTTCTTT. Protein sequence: CASSRDRVIEAFF.

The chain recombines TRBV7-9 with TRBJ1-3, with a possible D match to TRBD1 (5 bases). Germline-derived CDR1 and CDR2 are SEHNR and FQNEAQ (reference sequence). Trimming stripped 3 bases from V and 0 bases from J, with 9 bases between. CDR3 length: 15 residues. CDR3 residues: CASSFGALSGNTIYF. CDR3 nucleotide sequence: TGTGCCAGCAGCTTTGGGGCCCTCTCTGGAAACACCATATATTTT.

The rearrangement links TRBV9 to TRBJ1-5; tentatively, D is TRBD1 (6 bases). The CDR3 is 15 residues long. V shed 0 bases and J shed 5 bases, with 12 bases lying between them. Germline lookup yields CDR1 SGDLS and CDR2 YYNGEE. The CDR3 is CASSVGGAGDQPQHF. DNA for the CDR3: TGTGCCAGCAGCGTAGGAGGGGCAGGGGATCAGCCCCAGCATTTT. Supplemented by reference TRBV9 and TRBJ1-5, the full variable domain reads DSGVTQTPKHLITATGQRVTLRCSPRSGDLSVYWYQQSLDQGLQFLIQYYNGEERAKGNILERFSAQQFPDLHSELNLSSLELGDSALYFCASSVGGAGDQPQHFGDGTRLSIL.

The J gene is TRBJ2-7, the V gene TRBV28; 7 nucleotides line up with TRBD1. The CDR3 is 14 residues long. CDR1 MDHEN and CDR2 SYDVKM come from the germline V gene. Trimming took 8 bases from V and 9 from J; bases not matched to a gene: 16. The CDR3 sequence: CASGSRQGQLGQYF. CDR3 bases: TGTGCCAGCGGGTCACGACAGGGCCAATTAGGGCAGTACTTC.

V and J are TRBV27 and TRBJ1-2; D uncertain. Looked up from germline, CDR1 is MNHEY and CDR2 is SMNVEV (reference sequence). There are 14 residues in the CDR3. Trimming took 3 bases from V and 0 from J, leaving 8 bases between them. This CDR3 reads CASSLSSANYGYTF. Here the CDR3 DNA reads TGTGCCAGCAGTTTGTCCTCAGCTAACTATGGCTACACCTTC.

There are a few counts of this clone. The chain's CDR3 is CASSTGTRMSTQYF. The CDR3 DNA reads as TGTGCCAGCAGCACCGGGACTAGAATGAGTACGCAGTATTTT. The rearrangement links TRBV5-8 to TRBJ2-3; 8 bases are a match to TRBD2. Germline lookup yields CDR1 SGHTS and CDR2 YDEGEE. The CDR3 is made up of 14 amino acids. The trim removed 4 bases at V and 8 bases at J, leaving 9 bases unmatched.

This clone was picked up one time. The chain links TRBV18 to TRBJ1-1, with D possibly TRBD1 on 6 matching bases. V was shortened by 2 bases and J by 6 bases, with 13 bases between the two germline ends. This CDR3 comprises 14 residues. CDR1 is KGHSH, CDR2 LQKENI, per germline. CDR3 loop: CASSPVQGMPEAFF. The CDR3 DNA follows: TGTGCCAGCTCACCAGTACAGGGAATGCCTGAAGCTTTCTTT.

The CDR3 bases are TGTGCCAGCAGCTTAACGCAAGCGGGGGGAAGTAATGAGCAGTTCTTC. Residues: CASSLTQAGGSNEQFF. The chain has TRBV7-3 and TRBJ2-1; 9 bases are shared with TRBD2. V lost 0 bases to trimming and J lost 7 bases; unmatched junction nucleotides: 7. Germline values: CDR1 SGHTA, CDR2 FQGTGA. This CDR3 is built from 16 residues.

In DNA, the CDR3 is TGTGCCAGCCGGGACAGGGGGCTTTTGGTTACTGAAGCTTTCTTT. Residues: CASRDRGLLVTEAFF. This chain links TRBV2 with TRBJ1-1; 12 bases map to TRBD1. Trimming took 8 bases from V and 5 from J; bases not matched to a gene: 9. From germline, CDR1 is SNHLY and CDR2 FYNNEI. The CDR3 has 15 residues.

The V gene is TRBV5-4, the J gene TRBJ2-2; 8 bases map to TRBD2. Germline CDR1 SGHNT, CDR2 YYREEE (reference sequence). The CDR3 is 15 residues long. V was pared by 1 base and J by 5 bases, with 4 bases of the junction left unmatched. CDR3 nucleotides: TGTGCCAGCAGCTTGCGGCGGGGGGCGACCGGGGAGCTGTTTTTT. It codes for CASSLRRGATGELFF. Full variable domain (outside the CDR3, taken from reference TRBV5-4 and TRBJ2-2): ETGVTQSPTHLIKTRGQQVTLRCSSQSGHNTVSWYQQALGQGPQFIFQYYREEENGRGNFPPRFSGLQFPNYSSELNVNALELDDSALYLCASSLRRGATGELFFGEGSRLTVL.

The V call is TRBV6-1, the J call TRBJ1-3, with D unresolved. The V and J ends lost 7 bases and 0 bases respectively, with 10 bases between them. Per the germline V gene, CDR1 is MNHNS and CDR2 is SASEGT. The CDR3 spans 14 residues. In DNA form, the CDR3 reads TGTGCCAGCACAGAACAGATCTCTGGAAACACCATATATTTT. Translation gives CASTEQISGNTIYF.

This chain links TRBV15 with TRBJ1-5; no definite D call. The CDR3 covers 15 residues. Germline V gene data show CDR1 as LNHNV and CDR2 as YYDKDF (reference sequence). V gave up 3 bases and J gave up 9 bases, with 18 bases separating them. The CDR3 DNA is TGTGCCACCAGCAGTGACGGCTCCGTGACTCGGCCCCAGCATTTT. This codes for CATSSDGSVTRPQHF.

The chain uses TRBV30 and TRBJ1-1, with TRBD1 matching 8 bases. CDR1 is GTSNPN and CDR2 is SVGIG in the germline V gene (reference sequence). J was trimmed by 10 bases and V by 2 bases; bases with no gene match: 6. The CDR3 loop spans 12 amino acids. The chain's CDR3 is CAWSPLGTGAFF. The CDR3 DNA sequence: TGTGCCTGGAGTCCCCTCGGGACAGGAGCTTTCTTT.

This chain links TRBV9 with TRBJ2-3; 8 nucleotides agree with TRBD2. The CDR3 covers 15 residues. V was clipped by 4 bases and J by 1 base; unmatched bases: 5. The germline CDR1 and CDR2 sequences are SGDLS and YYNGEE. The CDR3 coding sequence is TGTGCCAGCAGCACAGCGGGGGCCCGCACAGATACGCAGTATTTT. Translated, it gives CASSTAGARTDTQYF. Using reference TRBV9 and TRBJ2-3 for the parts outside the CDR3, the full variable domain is DSGVTQTPKHLITATGQRVTLRCSPRSGDLSVYWYQQSLDQGLQFLIQYYNGEERAKGNILERFSAQQFPDLHSELNLSSLELGDSALYFCASSTAGARTDTQYFGPGTRLTVL.

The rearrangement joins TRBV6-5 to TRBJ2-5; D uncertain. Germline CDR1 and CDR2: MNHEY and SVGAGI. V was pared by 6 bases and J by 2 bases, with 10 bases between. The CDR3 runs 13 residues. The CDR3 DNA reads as TGTGCCAGCAGCTTATACATACAAGAGACCCAGTACTTC. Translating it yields CASSLYIQETQYF.

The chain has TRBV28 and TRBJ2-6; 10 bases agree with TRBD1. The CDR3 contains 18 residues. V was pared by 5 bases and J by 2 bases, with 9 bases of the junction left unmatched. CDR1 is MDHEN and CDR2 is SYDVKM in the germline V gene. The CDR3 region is CASSTPGQGIAGANVLTF. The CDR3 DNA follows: TGTGCCAGCAGTACGCCGGGACAGGGGATCGCTGGGGCCAACGTCCTGACTTTC.

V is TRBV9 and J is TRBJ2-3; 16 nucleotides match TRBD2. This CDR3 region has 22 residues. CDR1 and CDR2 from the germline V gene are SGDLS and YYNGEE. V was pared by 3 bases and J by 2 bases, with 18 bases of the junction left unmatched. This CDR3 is CASSEGLGTSGGADPITDTQYF. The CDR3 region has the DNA TGTGCCAGCAGCGAAGGACTCGGGACTAGCGGGGGGGCCGATCCAATCACAGATACGCAGTATTTT.

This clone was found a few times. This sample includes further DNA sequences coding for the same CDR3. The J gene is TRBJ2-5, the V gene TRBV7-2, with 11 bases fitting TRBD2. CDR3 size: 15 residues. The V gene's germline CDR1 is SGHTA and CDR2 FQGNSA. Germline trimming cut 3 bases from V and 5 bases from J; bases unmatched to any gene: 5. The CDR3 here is CASSFSGGAGETQYF. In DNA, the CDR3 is TGTGCCAGCAGCTTTAGCGGGGGGGCTGGGGAGACCCAGTACTTC. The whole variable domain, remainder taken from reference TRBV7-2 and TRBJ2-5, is GAGVSQSPSNKVTEKGKDVELRCDPISGHTALYWYRQSLGQGLEFLIYFQGNSAPDKSGLPSDRFSAERTGGSVSTLTIQRTQQEDSAVYLCASSFSGGAGETQYFGPGTRLLVL.

CDR3 DNA sequence: TGCAGCGTAAACAGGGGGAACACTGAAGCTTTCTTT. It specifies CSVNRGNTEAFF. The gene calls are TRBV29-1 and TRBJ1-1, with TRBD1 matching 7 bases. This CDR3 region has 12 residues. The trim removed 6 bases at V and 1 base at J, leaving 2 bases unmatched. Germline values: CDR1 SQVTM, CDR2 ANQGSEA.

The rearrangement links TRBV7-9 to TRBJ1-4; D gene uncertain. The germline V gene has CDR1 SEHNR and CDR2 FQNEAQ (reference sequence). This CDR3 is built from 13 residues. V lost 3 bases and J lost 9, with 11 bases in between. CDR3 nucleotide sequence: TGTGCCAGCAGCTTTTCACTTGCTAAAAAACTGTTTTTT. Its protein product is CASSFSLAKKLFF.

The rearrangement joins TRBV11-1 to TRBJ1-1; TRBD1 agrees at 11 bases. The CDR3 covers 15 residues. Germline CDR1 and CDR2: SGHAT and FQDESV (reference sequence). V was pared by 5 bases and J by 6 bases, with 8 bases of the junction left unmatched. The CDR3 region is CASSPGTGGEAEAFF. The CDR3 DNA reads TGTGCCAGCAGCCCCGGGACAGGGGGTGAAGCTGAAGCTTTCTTT.

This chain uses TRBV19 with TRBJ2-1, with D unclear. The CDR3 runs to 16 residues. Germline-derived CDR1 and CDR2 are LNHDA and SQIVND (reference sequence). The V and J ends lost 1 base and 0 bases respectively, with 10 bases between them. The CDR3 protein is CASSIGSPSSYNEQFF. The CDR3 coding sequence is TGTGCCAGTAGTATAGGAAGCCCAAGCTCCTACAATGAGCAGTTCTTC.

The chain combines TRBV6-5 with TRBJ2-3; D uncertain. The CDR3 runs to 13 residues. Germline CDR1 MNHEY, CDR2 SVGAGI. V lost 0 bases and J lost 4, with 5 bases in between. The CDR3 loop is CASSYSLADTQYF. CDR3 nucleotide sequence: TGTGCCAGCAGTTACTCACTTGCAGATACGCAGTATTTT.

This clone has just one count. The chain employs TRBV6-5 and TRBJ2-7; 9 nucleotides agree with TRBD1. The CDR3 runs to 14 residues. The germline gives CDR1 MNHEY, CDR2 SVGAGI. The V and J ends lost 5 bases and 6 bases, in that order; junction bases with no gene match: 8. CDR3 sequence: CASSTRTGVGEQYF. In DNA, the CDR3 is TGTGCCAGCAGTACGAGGACAGGGGTGGGCGAGCAGTACTTC.